This T cell receptor (beta chain) was identified in a study of T cells in women clearing cervical HPV infection. The overall study: Control women cleared a single incident HPV16 infection within 12 months.

This CDR3 region has 14 residues. With V trimmed by 6 bases and J by 6 bases, 4 bases remained unmatched. Germline CDR1 LNHDA, CDR2 SQIVND (reference sequence). General study results and limits: Unknown T-cell numbers per sample may underlie the richness differences.

TCRdb's copy holds only in-frame clones and misses some; the assay was immunoSEQ multiplex PCR. This table holds tens of thousands of clones. A word on this clone: Its antigen is still unknown. The read halts 3 residues ahead of the CDR3 end, with the missing end drawn from the germline J gene.

The chain has TRBV19 and TRBJ2-1; TRBD2 matches 11 bases. The source of this sequence is a woman between 18 and 69 years old with a cervical HPV16 infection that either progressed to CIN3+ or cleared (not recorded which). Sequencing was performed on blood buffy coat. The DNA read from the CDR3 is TGTGCCAGTAGCACTAGCGGGGGTAGCAATGAG. Residues: CASSTSGGSNE. The whole CDR3 reads CASSTSGGSNEQFF.